What follows describes a single T cell receptor beta chain. The source of the sample is a study of T cell changes during pregnancy in multiple sclerosis. Profiling relied on immunoSEQ multiplex PCR, and the TCRdb table lists in-frame clones only, not all of them. The repertoire holds 29,000 or so clones, with roughly nine tenths as singletons. V was clipped by 7 bases and J by 4 bases; unmatched bases: 9. CDR1 is LNHDA, CDR2 SQIVND, per germline (reference sequence). This CDR3 spans 14 amino acids. Specimen: CD8+ T cells from peripheral blood mononuclear cells, collected in the second trimester of pregnancy. V and J are TRBV19 and TRBJ1-1, with TRBD1 matching over 7 bases. The clonotype originates from a female donor with multiple sclerosis, enrolled in a pregnancy study. The CDR3 loop reads CASIRTGGITEAFF. The CDR3, as DNA: TGTGCCAGTATCCGGACAGGCGGGATCACTGAAGCTTTCTTT.